The sequence of this TCR beta chain was determined in a study of T cells in Graves' hyperthyroidism and ophthalmopathy. For the study at large: Peripheral blood specimens were obtained at initial diagnosis, prior to any treatment.

The CDR3 consists of 14 residues. Germline values: CDR1 SEHNR, CDR2 FQNEAQ (reference sequence). The V gene lost 2 bases and the J gene lost 7 bases, with 15 bases spanning the gap. This clonotype was seen repeatedly, ten times or more. The antigen is undetermined. For the diagnoses, clinical symptoms, serum thyroxine and TRAb, thyroid ultrasound and orbital computed tomography were used. The source material, RNA transcripts, was used to amplify TCR beta CDR3 regions. First-round RT-PCR targeting the TCR CDR3 was performed with the HTBI primer set. TCRdb re-derived calls from the multiplex PCR reads in MiXCR, one entry per CDR3 protein. The sample includes some 600,000 distinct CDR3 sequences, approximately 15% of them seen just once. Broader study findings: In validation, the model predicted ophthalmopathy. These predictions came a median about 6.5 months before onset.

The sequenced sample consisted of blood. The clonotype was recovered from a woman under 40 with Graves' hyperthyroidism that later progressed to Graves' ophthalmopathy. The chain recombines TRBV7-9 with TRBJ2-7; a possible D gene is TRBD2 (5 bases). For the CDR3, the DNA is TGTGCCAGCAGCTTATCTGCTAGCCCTGGGGAGCAGTACTTC. Protein product: CASSLSASPGEQYF.